Sequencing of this T cell receptor beta chain was carried out in a study of blood T cell repertoires in COVID-19. The data were produced by immunoSEQ multiplex PCR, yet TCRdb's version contains in-frame clones alone and is incomplete. The sample lists about 65,000 clones; 90% to 95% were seen once. There are 14 residues in the CDR3. The germline V gene has CDR1 LNHDA and CDR2 SQIVND (reference sequence). V shed 9 bases, J shed 9 bases, and the junction held 11 bases outside the gene matches. Sequencing was performed on peripheral blood. The receptor was derived from a man between 65 and 80 years old with active COVID-19. V gene TRBV19 combines with J gene TRBJ2-1; TRBD2 agrees at 10 bases. In nucleotides, the CDR3 is TGTGCCAGCACCGAACTTGGGACTAGCGCTGAGCAGTTCTTC. Amino acid sequence: CASTELGTSAEQFF.